A selection of T cell receptor beta chains follows, all from one sample in a study of CD8+ T cells in alopecia areata. This table comes from immunoSEQ multiplex PCR, and its TCRdb copy is limited to in-frame clones, with some not included. Of over 150,000 clones listed, around 60% are singletons. The specimen was CD8+ T cells sorted from blood, collected at week 24, from a patient treated with tofacitinib. These receptors came from a human donor with alopecia areata. CDR3s leave out the opening cysteine and the closing phenylalanine or tryptophan. Each record gives: CDR3 protein, D gene, J gene, clone size, V gene. D genes are given only for firm matches. Rows give clone size only sometimes, using once, few, many, or a class for an expanded clone.

CDR3aa: ASSEAQGGTDTQY
d_gene: TRBD1
j_gene: TRBJ2-3
abundance: NA
v_gene: TRBV6-1

CDR3aa: ASGVGNSPLH
d_gene: NA
j_gene: TRBJ1-6
abundance: NA
v_gene: TRBV7-9

CDR3aa: ASSFGLAGGKETQY
d_gene: TRBD2
j_gene: TRBJ2-5
abundance: once
v_gene: TRBV13

CDR3aa: ASQGYLIDEQF
d_gene: NA
j_gene: TRBJ2-1
abundance: NA
v_gene: TRBV2

CDR3aa: ASSRTPSYRYGYT
d_gene: NA
j_gene: TRBJ1-2
abundance: NA
v_gene: TRBV2

CDR3aa: AWSTSGGNSYNEQF
d_gene: TRBD2
j_gene: TRBJ2-1
abundance: NA
v_gene: TRBV30

CDR3aa: ASSGLRQRMNTEAF
d_gene: NA
j_gene: TRBJ1-1
abundance: NA
v_gene: TRBV2

CDR3aa: ASSEARSYEQY
d_gene: NA
j_gene: TRBJ2-7
abundance: NA
v_gene: TRBV10-2

CDR3aa: ASSSLGTGELGAF
d_gene: TRBD1
j_gene: TRBJ1-1
abundance: NA
v_gene: TRBV13

CDR3aa: ASSTTGGSQF
d_gene: TRBD1
j_gene: TRBJ2-1
abundance: NA
v_gene: TRBV6-5

CDR3aa: SIPRTDANTGELF
d_gene: NA
j_gene: TRBJ2-2
abundance: NA
v_gene: TRBV29-1

CDR3aa: ASSLIPGANEQF
d_gene: NA
j_gene: TRBJ2-1
abundance: NA
v_gene: TRBV27

CDR3aa: SVASGGDTQY
d_gene: TRBD2
j_gene: TRBJ2-3
abundance: few
v_gene: TRBV29-1

CDR3aa: ASSERQGDYNSPLH
d_gene: TRBD1
j_gene: TRBJ1-6
abundance: NA
v_gene: TRBV2

CDR3aa: SVVGGPETEAF
d_gene: NA
j_gene: TRBJ1-1
abundance: NA
v_gene: TRBV29-1

CDR3aa: ASIFGHEQY
d_gene: NA
j_gene: TRBJ2-7
abundance: few
v_gene: TRBV2

CDR3aa: ASSSGPTGELF
d_gene: NA
j_gene: TRBJ2-2
abundance: NA
v_gene: TRBV7-9

CDR3aa: ASSLRAVYGYT
d_gene: NA
j_gene: TRBJ1-2
abundance: few
v_gene: TRBV5-5

CDR3aa: ASQELGGKLF
d_gene: NA
j_gene: TRBJ1-4
abundance: NA
v_gene: TRBV19

CDR3aa: ASSVRQDPLSGANVLT
d_gene: NA
j_gene: TRBJ2-6
abundance: NA
v_gene: TRBV5-1

CDR3aa: ASSRPNQPQH
d_gene: NA
j_gene: TRBJ1-5
abundance: NA
v_gene: TRBV2

CDR3aa: ASSLVSYEQY
d_gene: NA
j_gene: TRBJ2-7
abundance: NA
v_gene: TRBV7-2

CDR3aa: AWDFTGVEYGYT
d_gene: TRBD1
j_gene: TRBJ1-2
abundance: NA
v_gene: TRBV30

CDR3aa: AWMGTGGREAF
d_gene: NA
j_gene: TRBJ1-1
abundance: NA
v_gene: TRBV30

CDR3aa: ASHRGGEQY
d_gene: NA
j_gene: TRBJ2-5
abundance: NA
v_gene: TRBV27

CDR3aa: AWSVSGSNEQF
d_gene: NA
j_gene: TRBJ2-1
abundance: NA
v_gene: TRBV30

CDR3aa: ASRTTGNYGYT
d_gene: NA
j_gene: TRBJ1-2
abundance: few
v_gene: TRBV6-5

CDR3aa: ASSFRGRGDTEAF
d_gene: NA
j_gene: TRBJ1-1
abundance: NA
v_gene: TRBV13

CDR3aa: ASSEGGTSTDTQY
d_gene: NA
j_gene: TRBJ2-3
abundance: NA
v_gene: TRBV2

CDR3aa: ASSLVAGGYNEQF
d_gene: TRBD2
j_gene: TRBJ2-1
abundance: few
v_gene: TRBV13

CDR3aa: ASSLNTEAF
d_gene: NA
j_gene: TRBJ1-1
abundance: few
v_gene: TRBV5-1

CDR3aa: ASSFGVSYEQY
d_gene: NA
j_gene: TRBJ2-7
abundance: NA
v_gene: TRBV5-6

CDR3aa: ASSYPSTGELF
d_gene: NA
j_gene: TRBJ2-2
abundance: NA
v_gene: TRBV6-5

CDR3aa: ASSEPVQGD
d_gene: NA
j_gene: TRBJ2-3
abundance: NA
v_gene: TRBV7-9

CDR3aa: AWGRGEAF
d_gene: NA
j_gene: TRBJ1-1
abundance: NA
v_gene: TRBV30

CDR3aa: ASSGGTQY
d_gene: TRBD1
j_gene: TRBJ2-5
abundance: few
v_gene: TRBV7-8

CDR3aa: ATSPRGLAGFVTDTQY
d_gene: TRBD2
j_gene: TRBJ2-3
abundance: once
v_gene: TRBV15